One T cell receptor (beta chain) is described in this entry. Its antigen is not identified. The CDR3 runs to 15 residues. Trimming removed 1 base at V and 2 bases at J, with 12 bases between. Germline V CDR1 and CDR2: SGDLS, YYNGEE. This record belongs to a study of T cell responses to AZD1222 COVID-19 vaccine. Regarding the study as a whole: Spike-wide coverage was observed for vaccine-associated CD4 TCRs, with dominant responses at 160-218 and 743-854. Just a handful of AZD1222 recipients were seropositive at baseline. Most donors were white British and more were female, and clonal diversity was possibly underestimated.

Data came from immunoSEQ multiplex PCR; TCRdb stores just in-frame clones and leaves some out. The repertoire consists of approximately 110,000 clones, with approximately 92% occurring once and the leading ten covering 0.95% to 1.5%. V usage is TRBV9 and J usage is TRBJ2-5; D is ambiguous. This TCR was recovered from an adult in good health. The input for sequencing was peripheral blood, taken on day 0 of AZD1222 vaccination. In DNA, the CDR3 is TGTGCCAGCAGCGTAAACTCGGAGCCTCAAGAGACCCAGTACTTC. Protein sequence: CASSVNSEPQETQYF.